This T cell receptor (beta chain) was sequenced in a study of shared clonotypes between healthy human individuals. Across the whole study: The donor pool was made up of two women and a few men aged 18 to 49.

V was clipped by 7 bases and J by 2 bases; unmatched bases: 6. The CDR3 runs to 14 residues. Germline CDR1 reads SGHAT; CDR2 reads FQNNGV. TCRdb's table, derived via immunoSEQ multiplex PCR, lists solely in-frame clones and lacks some. The sample has around 700,000 clones, roughly 70% seen once. The study, taken as a whole, reports: In four donors, around 5% of naive CD4 clonotypes appeared in common.

The study drew its donors from healthy HIV-negative adults without recent acute infections or vaccinations. Donors, without exception, were Caucasian adults residing in Nashville, Tennessee. The table lists this clone with a few counts. Its target is not known. Other DNA variants within this sample encode the same CDR3. The TCR originated in a woman in her thirties in good health. This chain links TRBV11-2 with TRBJ2-7; TRBD2 matches 9 bases. Sequenced material: memory CD4+ T cells sorted from blood. Subset denoted: CD45RA-negative fraction. The CDR3 DNA reads as TGTGCCAGCAAGAATTTAGCGGGAGCCTACGAGCAGTACTTC. It is translated as CASKNLAGAYEQYF.